The source of this T cell receptor (beta chain) is a study of blood T cells in healthy people across ages. Background on the study: Per two T cells, about one barcoded beta molecule was captured through template switching.

Broader study findings: A strong correlation was seen between TCR beta diversity and naive T cell percentage. Relative to aged donors, long-lived donors carried more naive CD4+ cells and displayed higher diversity.

For the second PCR, which ran for roughly 6 to 12 cycles, a sample-barcoded 5' primer and a J-beta primer mix were used. TCRdb reprocessed the 5' RACE reads with MiXCR, giving one entry per CDR3 protein. The sample consists of 1,500,000 or so distinct CDR3 sequences, approximately 60% of them appearing once. This clonotype was observed a few times. Its antigen is unknown. CDR1 and CDR2 (germline): MNHEY, SVGEGT. The CDR3 has 15 amino acids. This chain connects TRBV6-2 or TRBV6-3 to TRBJ2-1; 7 bases are a match to TRBD2. Judging by the DNA end, TRBJ2-7 fits better; the J call may be wrong. The specimen was blood. The receptor's source is a man aged 18-30 years in good health. In DNA, the CDR3 is TGTGCCAGCAGTTACGCGGGGGAGACTTACAATGAGCAGTACTTC. It codes for CASSYAGETYNEQYF.